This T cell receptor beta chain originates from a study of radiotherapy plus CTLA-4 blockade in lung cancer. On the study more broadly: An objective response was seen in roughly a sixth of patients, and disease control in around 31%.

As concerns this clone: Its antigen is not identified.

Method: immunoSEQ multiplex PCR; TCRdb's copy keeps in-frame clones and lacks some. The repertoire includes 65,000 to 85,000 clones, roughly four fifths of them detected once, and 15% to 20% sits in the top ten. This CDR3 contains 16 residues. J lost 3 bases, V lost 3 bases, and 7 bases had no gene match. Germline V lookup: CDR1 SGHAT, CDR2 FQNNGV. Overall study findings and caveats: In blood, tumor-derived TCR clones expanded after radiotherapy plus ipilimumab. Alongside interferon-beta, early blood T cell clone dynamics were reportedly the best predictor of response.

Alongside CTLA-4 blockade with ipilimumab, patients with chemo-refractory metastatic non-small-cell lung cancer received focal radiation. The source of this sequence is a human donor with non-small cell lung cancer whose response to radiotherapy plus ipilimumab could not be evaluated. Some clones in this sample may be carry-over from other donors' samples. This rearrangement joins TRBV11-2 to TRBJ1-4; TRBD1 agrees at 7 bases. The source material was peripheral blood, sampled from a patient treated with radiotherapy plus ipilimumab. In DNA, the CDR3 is TGTGCCAGCAGCTTCCCTAAGGGGGCGGCTAATGAAAAACTGTTTTTT. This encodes CASSFPKGAANEKLFF.